The clone carrying this TCR beta chain was observed many times. Its specificity is unknown. This sample is drawn from a study of beta chain features in type 1 diabetes. All of the isolated RNA was reverse transcribed, so expressed TCRB transcripts were sequenced. Sequencing used immunoSEQ multiplex PCR; TCRdb keeps in-frame clones, though not all of them. The sample includes nearly 700,000 clones, 13% of them seen just once. General observations from the study: For Type 1 diabetes patients, all four CD4+ subsets carried TCRB CDR3s that were moderately but significantly shorter.

The clonotype originates from a man between 18 and 35 years old with type 1 diabetes. Sequencing was carried out using naive CD4+ T cells from blood.

CDR3 nucleotide sequence: TGCGCCAGCAGCCAAGATTCCCCATACAATGAGCAGTTCTTC. Its translation: CASSQDSPYNEQFF. The chain couples TRBV4-1 to TRBJ2-1, with D unresolved. V lost 0 bases to trimming and J lost 4 bases, with 7 bases between them. This CDR3 region has 14 residues. Germline values: CDR1 MGHRA, CDR2 YSYEKL.